This TCR beta chain was recorded in a study of neurological immune-mediated disorders. Study-level findings and limits: Among expanded clones, no CDR3 amino acid sequences were shared across subjects, a pattern suggesting private repertoires in all groups.

TCRdb re-analysed the 5' RACE reads in MiXCR, keeping a single row per CDR3 protein. The profile shows about 30,000 distinct CDR3 sequences, around 14% of them singletons. This clonotype came up many times. Its antigen is not known. Trimming left V 1 base short and J 7 bases short, with 10 bases between. The germline V gene has CDR1 LGHNA and CDR2 YSLEER. This CDR3 comprises 13 residues. V gene TRBV4-3 combines with J gene TRBJ1-1; TRBD1 is a possible D gene (5 bases). The source material was PBMCs. The clonotype comes from a man in his 70s in good health. CDR3 sequence: CASSQGRGLEAFF. Written as DNA, the CDR3 is TGCGCCAGCAGCCAAGGGAGGGGACTTGAAGCTTTCTTT.